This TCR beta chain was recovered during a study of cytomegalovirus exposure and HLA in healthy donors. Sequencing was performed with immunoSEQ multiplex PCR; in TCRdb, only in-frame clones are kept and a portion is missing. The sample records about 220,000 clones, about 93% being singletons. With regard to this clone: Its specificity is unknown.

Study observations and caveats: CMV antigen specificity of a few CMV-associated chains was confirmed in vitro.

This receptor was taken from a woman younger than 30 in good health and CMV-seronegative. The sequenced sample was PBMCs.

This CDR3 is CASSLAQFGGSNTEAFF. CDR3 in DNA: TGCGCCAGCAGCTTGGCCCAATTTGGGGGGTCGAACACTGAAGCTTTCTTT. The rearrangement joins TRBV5-1 to TRBJ1-1; maybe TRBD1 (5 bases). V was trimmed by 0 bases and J by 1 base, leaving 16 bases between them. The CDR3 runs to 17 residues. Per germline, CDR1 SGHRS and CDR2 YFSETQ.